Listed below are T cell receptor beta chains from one sample, sequenced in a study of CD8 T cells in Susac syndrome. One entry per CDR3 protein results from TCRdb running MiXCR on the immunoSEQ multiplex PCR reads. This table holds approximately 70,000 distinct CDR3 sequences, approximately 93% found once. Material for sequencing was CD8+ T cells from PBMCs. The receptors here all came from a human donor with multiple sclerosis. Both conserved end residues are trimmed from each CDR3. D genes are given only for firm matches.

J	D	V	CDR3
TRBJ2-5	-	TRBV27	ASSSTRLETQY
TRBJ1-1	-	TRBV7-9	ASSLDEGVEAF
TRBJ1-2	-	TRBV5-1	ASSPDVIYGYT
TRBJ2-2	-	TRBV29-1	SVFDPDTGELF
TRBJ1-2	TRBD1	TRBV28	ASRQGATNYGYT
TRBJ2-7	TRBD2	TRBV20-1	SARGDVGLAGTSYEQY
TRBJ2-1	-	TRBV7-3	ASSLQGNEQF
TRBJ2-1	-	TRBV28	ASSASGASYNEQF
TRBJ2-5	-	TRBV28	ASTPDQAQETQY
TRBJ2-7	-	TRBV4-1	ASSQDAFQNLYEQY
TRBJ2-1	-	TRBV13	ASSGAANEQF
TRBJ2-2	-	TRBV6-5	ASVPAANTGELF
TRBJ2-1	-	TRBV7-9	ASRGPGGHGEQF
TRBJ2-4	-	TRBV11-2	ASSLRGAKNIQY
TRBJ1-5	-	TRBV20-1	SARDPGQGRNQPQH
TRBJ2-4	-	TRBV9	ASSPLTTPESLAKNIQY
TRBJ2-3	TRBD2	TRBV20-1	SARDLTSGRTDTQY
TRBJ2-7	-	TRBV12-3/TRBV12-4	ASSPGPSSSYEQY
TRBJ1-5	TRBD1	TRBV27	ASSPRTGTGSNQPQH
TRBJ1-3	-	TRBV13	ASSRSASGNTIY
TRBJ2-3	TRBD1	TRBV20-1	SARSDRDGTDTQY
TRBJ2-4	-	TRBV27	ASSLGGIQNIQY
TRBJ2-7	-	TRBV7-2	ASSPPGHLLSYEQY
TRBJ2-1	TRBD2	TRBV5-4	ASSQLAGKSNEQF
TRBJ2-7	TRBD1	TRBV7-3	ASSENPGGWGEQY
TRBJ2-1	-	TRBV27	ASSFISYNEQF
TRBJ2-3	-	TRBV7-2	ASSDDSTDTQY
TRBJ2-7	-	TRBV25-1	ASSDPDWPYEQY
TRBJ2-1	TRBD2	TRBV27	ASSPGGGAVNEQF
TRBJ2-2	TRBD1	TRBV6-5	ASSSGPGQGINTGELF
TRBJ2-3	-	TRBV30	AWSLGTSTDTQY
TRBJ1-2	-	TRBV3-1	ASSQDRVAINYGYT
TRBJ2-7	-	TRBV19	ASSMALSSEQY
TRBJ2-1	TRBD1	TRBV11-1	ASSSEGQWKF
TRBJ2-3	-	TRBV20-1	SARAPMGATSTDTQY
TRBJ1-2	-	TRBV4-3	ASSQEGLSPGPYGYT
TRBJ2-5	-	TRBV27	ASGWGLETQY
TRBJ1-2	-	TRBV28	ASSLTVVYGYT
TRBJ2-1	TRBD2	TRBV7-3	ASSPTSGAGNEQF
TRBJ2-7	TRBD1	TRBV28	ASRHQTGVSYEQY
TRBJ2-3	TRBD2	TRBV20-1	SARDSAAGDLDTQY
TRBJ2-7	TRBD2	TRBV4-2	ASSQSGRGYEQY
TRBJ2-5	-	TRBV29-1	SVEDQREQPETQY
TRBJ2-7	TRBD1	TRBV29-1	SVSWPAGTGPHEQY
TRBJ1-2	TRBD1	TRBV18	ASSPTGANYGYT
TRBJ2-7	-	TRBV28	ASSLTGNEQY
TRBJ2-7	-	TRBV29-1	SVEEDYEQY
TRBJ2-1	TRBD2	TRBV4-1	ASTERGSYNEQF
TRBJ2-7	-	TRBV6-5	ASSQEISEQY
TRBJ2-5	-	TRBV4-3	ASSPGAAETQY
TRBJ2-5	TRBD1	TRBV27	ASSLQGAGETQY
TRBJ1-2	-	TRBV5-4	ASSLDQGSGYT
TRBJ1-1	-	TRBV4-3	ASSQALNRDTEAF
TRBJ2-6	TRBD1	TRBV6-1	ASPFPGQAPSGANVLT
TRBJ2-7	TRBD2	TRBV7-9	ASSVTSGAEQY
TRBJ1-1	TRBD1	TRBV20-1	SALTGQGDTEAF
TRBJ2-7	-	TRBV7-9	ASSPSWGETYEQY
TRBJ1-6	TRBD1	TRBV6-5	ASQPRTGYNSPLH